Detailed here is one T cell receptor (beta chain). Its antigen target is currently unknown. No clone much larger than this one lies a single base away; base qualities are absent. The entry originates in a study of cytomegalovirus exposure and HLA in healthy donors (dated 2017 in TCRdb). Background on the whole study: An earlier analysis of approximately 640 of the donors reported more than 250 Gb of sequence data and 120 million or so unique TCR beta sequences from roughly 200 million T cells. Around 330 gigabases of sequencing data and around 85 million unique TCR sequences made up an early release that covered nearly 650 HLA-typed donors. The genetic ancestry cluster associated with self-reported Caucasian donors included 81% of the 350 to 500 genotyped donors. The study aimed to test whether signatures of past pathogen exposure could be identified by cataloging public T cell receptors. The T cell repertoires of about 700 subjects were profiled by immunosequencing and related to cytomegalovirus serostatus. Besides the first cohort of some 670 subjects, a separate validation cohort made up of 120 different subjects was used. To predict cytomegalovirus infection status, the study brought together high-throughput TCR immunosequencing, statistical association of individual TCRs with disease status, and machine learning. A later analysis re-examined previously published TCR beta repertoires from more than 600 donors and added high-resolution HLA genotyping to investigate patterns of TCR occurrence. Rather than using new phenotypic data, the later analysis identified candidate immune exposures from TCR beta sequences and from how often those sequences occurred across donors. An earlier analysis of 587 of the donors applied high-throughput TCR beta sequencing to assess whether each TCR beta V gene segment acted as functional or pseudogenic. Donor age, sex, ethnicity and CMV serostatus were collected together with the repertoire data. In a later genetic analysis, genome-wide SNP genotypes for about 55% of the 666 donors were used, and that subset was treated as a discovery cohort. All discovery cohort repertoires had been generated on a single sequencing platform. Both class I and class II loci were covered by HLA typing, at four-digit resolution. Typing coverage differed by locus: A, B, C, DRB1 and DQB1 were typed in roughly 620-630 donors, DQA1 in 522, DPA1 in around 610, and DPB1 in approximately 450. Several DR-DQ haplotypes were handled as single units for association and clustering because linkage in the cohort was strong. Among roughly 400 genotyped donors of the cohort, an average of about 240,000 unique TCR beta nucleotide sequences were sequenced per donor, roughly 20% of them non-productive.

The CDR3, cysteine through phenylalanine, is 16 amino acids long. Only CDR3 DNA is held: 48 bases, read in frame from base 1. Here V drops 0 bases and J drops 8 bases, and the junction holds 8 bases not matched to any gene. From a lookup of the germline V gene, CDR1 and CDR2 are SGDLS and YYNGEE. Study-level results and caveats: In a later analysis, some 17,000 TCR beta sequences were associated with specific HLA alleles at a false discovery rate of 0.05. When HLA alleles, especially DR and DQ, strongly co-occurred, TCR associations were difficult to assign to individual alleles. Because some donors lacked HLA typing at each locus, the association tests relied only on the typed subset. According to a later analysis, most CMV-associated TCR beta chains appeared to be HLA-restricted, and the HLA associations seemed to be driven largely by CMV exposure. An earlier analysis of some 560 of the donors showed that most TCR beta V segments appeared in productive rearrangements either about 90% or about 30% of the time, which broadly matched IMGT annotations. Linkage disequilibrium might explain the correlated functional status among segregating V segments, but an unknown experimental factor could not be excluded. Sequencing depth was assumed to be roughly uniform across donors in the presence/absence analyses, though that assumption may not hold. According to the authors, the approach could potentially be generalized to other disease states and immunological phenotypes. A further reported finding was that TCR beta sequences accurately predicted the HLA-A and HLA-B alleles for most subjects in the first cohort. Some IMGT-functional V segments, including TRBV6-2 and TRBV6-3, could not be distinguished by the 87-base-pair reads and were therefore excluded. The sequencing pipeline was judged likely to have produced a cluster of highly shared sequence variants as a technical artifact. In a later genetic analysis, fewer N-insertions in productive TCRs were reported among donors in an Asian-associated ancestry cluster than the 666-donor mean. A later analysis found that HLA-associated TCR beta chains were more clonally expanded and had lower generation probabilities than equally common non-associated chains. In both the original and validation cohorts, the classifier was reported to diagnose cytomegalovirus status with high specificity and sensitivity. A few of the identified cytomegalovirus-associated TCR beta chains were confirmed in vitro to be specific for cytomegalovirus antigens. According to a later analysis, parvovirus B19, influenza, CMV and Epstein-Barr virus appeared linked to several top co-occurrence clusters. The cohort was sequenced for TCR beta chains only, and without alpha or paired-chain data the features that could be detected were limited. In a later analysis, TCR association rates were found to vary across HLA loci, with the most associated TCRs seen for DRB1 alleles and the fewest for HLA-C alleles. A total of about 150 TCR beta chains were listed by the study as associated with cytomegalovirus. Across donors, most TCR sequences were observed very rarely, whereas some public TCRs were present in many individuals. A later genetic analysis associated a missense DCLRE1C variant with V-gene and J-gene trimming of TCR beta chains, and an independent cohort replicated the association. Because counts were too low, 15 to 20 rarely observed V segments, including chromosome 9 orphons, were excluded from the earlier analysis of several hundred of the donors. The only immune exposure information available for the cohort was CMV serostatus.

The library relied on the immunoSEQ multiplex PCR assay. For the multiplex PCR, a mixture combining 60 forward primers for TCR Vbeta segments and 13 reverse primers for TCR Jbeta segments was used. The CDR3 region of rearranged TCR beta genes was amplified from genomic DNA with a multiplex PCR assay. Amplified TCR beta libraries were sequenced as 87-base-pair reads on the Illumina HiSeq System. In the original analysis: Across the 500 to 700 repertoires, a later analysis counted around 80 million unique TCR beta chains, 9.5 million to 12 million of which were shared by at least two donors. To remove PCR and sequencing errors, raw reads were error-corrected and collapsed into unique sequences using a nearest-neighbor algorithm that merged closely related sequences. To assign V, D and J gene segments, CDR3 sequences were aligned to IMGT reference sequences. For a sequence to be retained, a match of at least six nucleotides was required to both a V gene segment and a J gene segment. A rearrangement was called productive if the CDR3 had no stop codons and remained in frame with V and J, and every other rearrangement was called non-productive. CDR3 was defined by IMGT convention, running from the second conserved V-encoded cysteine to the conserved J-encoded phenylalanine. In an earlier analysis of around 570 of the donors, sequences lacking an unambiguous match to a single V gene segment were excluded. An earlier analysis of just under 600 of the donors called V segments functional above 56.7% productive rearrangements and segregating when the between-donor standard deviation exceeded 5%. A statistical classification framework was built to diagnose cytomegalovirus status from the catalog of TCR beta chain sequences. A later analysis assigned V and J genes by comparing TCR nucleotide sequences with IMGT/GENE-DB human TR gene sequences. In a later analysis, CDR3 sequences and most-parsimonious VDJ recombination scenarios were assigned using the TCRdist pipeline. In a later analysis, every TCR beta chain was defined by the combination of its CDR3 amino acid sequence and its V-gene family, and reads without a unique V-gene family were dropped. To address suspected cross-contamination and a sequencing artifact, a later analysis removed a few hundred highly shared, low-generation-probability nucleotide sequences. For each public chain, a later analysis derived a clonal expansion index from normalized ranks of inferred template counts within each repertoire. A later analysis computed generation probabilities with a VDJ recombination model fitted to out-of-frame rearrangements, and checked the results against IGoR. A later analysis scored TCR-TCR, TCR-HLA and TCR-CMV co-occurrence with hypergeometric tests, applying a repertoire-size bias correction to TCR pairs. To estimate false discovery rates, a later analysis permuted the HLA or CMV assignments 20 times. In a later analysis, co-occurring TCRs were grouped using DBSCAN, with TCRdist sequence similarity added in when clustering inside HLA-allele-positive subsets. Repertoires with fewer than 30,000 or more than 120,000 public chains were left out of co-occurrence clustering, as were a few repertoires with anomalous nucleotide sharing. In its TCRdb copy, this immuneACCESS table keeps in-frame sequences only and misses some clones. Where compared with another copy, unresolved V genes explain less than half of these, and the others have no known cause. That table furnishes V, J and clone size, whereas the DNA furnished D and trimming. Recorded for this sample are roughly 150,000 clones; roughly 79% of them occurred a single time. The ten largest clones take up roughly 1.4% of the sample.

The cohort was made up of approximately 670 healthy bone marrow donors. All cohort members were sampled while nominally healthy, although unrecorded immune exposures were likely present. The donor tested CMV seronegative, placing the donor among the 352 seronegative members of the cohort. Every donor gave a peripheral blood sample, and the peripheral blood mononuclear cells from that sample were used for TCR beta sequencing. The Qiagen DNeasy Blood Extraction Kit was used to extract genomic DNA from the blood cell samples. The sequencing sample was made of PBMCs. The V and J genes are TRBV9 and TRBJ2-1, with 10 middle bases fitting TRBD2. The source is a man in his forties in good health and CMV-seronegative. This receptor carries the CDR3 CASSVGSGTSVYEQFF. The DNA sequence reads TGTGCCAGCAGCGTAGGGTCCGGGACTAGCGTCTATGAGCAGTTCTTC.